This T cell receptor beta chain appears in the sequencing data of a study of T cells in Graves' hyperthyroidism and ophthalmopathy. Study-wide results and caveats: Blood held most thyroid clonotypes expanded above 0.001 frequency.

This clonotype was counted at least ten times. The antigen is unknown. For the diagnoses, clinical symptoms, serum thyroxine and TRAb, thyroid ultrasound and orbital computed tomography were used. Isolation of PBMCs was performed on 8.5 to 10 ml fresh peripheral blood. TCR beta CDR3 region amplification was performed from RNA transcripts. The primer set for the first-round RT-PCR of the TCR CDR3 was HTBI. TCRdb ran MiXCR on the multiplex PCR reads and lists one entry per CDR3 protein. Of some 560,000 distinct CDR3 sequences listed, 14% are singletons. This CDR3 has 14 amino acids. Per the germline V gene, CDR1 is GTSNPN and CDR2 is SVGIG (reference sequence). Losses at the gene ends were 3 bases for V and 5 bases for J; bases not matched to a gene: 7.

The sequence was obtained from a woman in her thirties or forties with Graves' hyperthyroidism. The chain links TRBV30 to TRBJ1-5, with 7 bases matching TRBD1. The sample was blood. This CDR3 is CAWSLRDRDQPQHF. In DNA form, the CDR3 reads TGTGCCTGGAGCCTCCGGGACAGAGATCAGCCCCAGCATTTT. Variable domain in full (rest from reference TRBV30 and TRBJ1-5): SQTIHQWPATLVQPVGSPLSLECTVEGTSNPNLYWYRQAAGRGLQLLFYSVGIGQISSEVPQNLSASRPQDRQFILSSKKLLLSDSGFYLCAWSLRDRDQPQHFGDGTRLSIL.